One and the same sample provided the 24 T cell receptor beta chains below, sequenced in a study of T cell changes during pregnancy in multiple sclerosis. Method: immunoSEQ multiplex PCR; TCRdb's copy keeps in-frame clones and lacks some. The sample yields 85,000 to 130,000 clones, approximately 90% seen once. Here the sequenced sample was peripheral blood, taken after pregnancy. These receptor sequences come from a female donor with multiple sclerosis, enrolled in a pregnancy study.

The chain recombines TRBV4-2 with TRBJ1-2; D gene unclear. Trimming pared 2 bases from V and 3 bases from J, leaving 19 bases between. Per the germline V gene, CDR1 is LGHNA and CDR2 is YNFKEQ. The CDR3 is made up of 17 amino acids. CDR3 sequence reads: CASSQRIGATRDYGYTF. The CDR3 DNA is TGTGCCAGCAGCCAAAGGATTGGAGCAACGCGGGACTATGGCTACACCTTC.

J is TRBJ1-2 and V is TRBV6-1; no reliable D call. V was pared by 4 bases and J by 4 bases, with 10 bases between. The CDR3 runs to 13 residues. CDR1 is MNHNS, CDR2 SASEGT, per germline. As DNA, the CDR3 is TGTGCCAGCAGTGCGGGTGAAGGCTATGGCTACACCTTC. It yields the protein CASSAGEGYGYTF.

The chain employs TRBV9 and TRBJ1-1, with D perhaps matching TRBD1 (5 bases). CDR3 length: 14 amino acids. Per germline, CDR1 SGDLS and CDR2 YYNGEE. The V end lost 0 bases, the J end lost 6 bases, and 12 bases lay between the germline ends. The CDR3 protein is CASSVVTAFSEAFF. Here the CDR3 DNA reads TGTGCCAGCAGCGTAGTGACAGCCTTTTCTGAAGCTTTCTTT.

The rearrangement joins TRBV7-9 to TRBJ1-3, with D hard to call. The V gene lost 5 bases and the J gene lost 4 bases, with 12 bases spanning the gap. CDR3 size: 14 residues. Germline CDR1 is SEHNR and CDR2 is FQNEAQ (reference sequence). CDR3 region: CASSAGVWGNTIYF. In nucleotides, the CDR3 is TGTGCCAGCAGCGCCGGGGTTTGGGGAAACACCATATATTTT.

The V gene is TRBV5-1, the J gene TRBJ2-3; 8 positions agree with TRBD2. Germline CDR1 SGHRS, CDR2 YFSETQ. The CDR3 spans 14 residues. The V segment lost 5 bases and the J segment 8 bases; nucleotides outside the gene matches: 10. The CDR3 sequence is CASRSTTSVGTQYF. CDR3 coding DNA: TGCGCCAGCAGATCAACGACTAGCGTGGGTACGCAGTATTTT.

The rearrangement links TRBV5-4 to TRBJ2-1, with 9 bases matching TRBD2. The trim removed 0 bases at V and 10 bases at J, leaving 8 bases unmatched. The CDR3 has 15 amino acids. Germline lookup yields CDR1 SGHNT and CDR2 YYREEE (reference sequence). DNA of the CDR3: TGTGCCAGCAGCTTGGTCGGGACGGGACTAGCAGAGCAGTTCTTC. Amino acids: CASSLVGTGLAEQFF.

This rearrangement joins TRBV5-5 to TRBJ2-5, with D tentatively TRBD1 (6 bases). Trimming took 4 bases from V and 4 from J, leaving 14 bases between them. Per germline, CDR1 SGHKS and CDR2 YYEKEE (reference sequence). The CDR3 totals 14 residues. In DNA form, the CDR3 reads TGTGCCAGCAGCCTTCCTCAGGGGAGAGAGACCCAGTACTTC. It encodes CASSLPQGRETQYF.

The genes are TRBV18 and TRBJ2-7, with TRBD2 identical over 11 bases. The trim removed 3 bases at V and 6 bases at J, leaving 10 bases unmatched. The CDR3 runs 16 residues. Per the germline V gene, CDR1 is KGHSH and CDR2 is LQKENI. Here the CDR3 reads CASSPTSGSLVSEQYF. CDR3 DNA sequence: TGTGCCAGCTCACCTACTAGCGGGAGTTTGGTATCCGAGCAGTACTTC. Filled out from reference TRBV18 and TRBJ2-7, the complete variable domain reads NAGVMQNPRHLVRRRGQEARLRCSPMKGHSHVYWYRQLPEEGLKFMVYLQKENIIDESGMPKERFSAEFPKEGPSILRIQQVVRGDSAAYFCASSPTSGSLVSEQYFGPGTRLTVT.

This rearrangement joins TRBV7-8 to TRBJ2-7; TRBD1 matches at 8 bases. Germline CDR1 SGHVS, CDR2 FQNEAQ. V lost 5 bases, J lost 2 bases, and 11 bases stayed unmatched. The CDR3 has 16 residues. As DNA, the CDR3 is TGTGCCAGCAGCCGCCCTGGGGACAGGCAGACCTACGAGCAGTACTTC. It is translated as CASSRPGDRQTYEQYF.

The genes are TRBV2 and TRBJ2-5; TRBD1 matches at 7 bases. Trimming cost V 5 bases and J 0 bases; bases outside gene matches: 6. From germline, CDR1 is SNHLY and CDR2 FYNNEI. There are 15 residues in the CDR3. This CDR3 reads CASSYRDRNQETQYF. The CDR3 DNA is TGTGCCAGCAGTTACCGGGACAGAAACCAAGAGACCCAGTACTTC.

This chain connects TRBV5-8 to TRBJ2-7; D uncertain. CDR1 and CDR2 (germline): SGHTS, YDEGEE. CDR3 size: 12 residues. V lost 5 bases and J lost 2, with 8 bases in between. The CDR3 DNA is TGTGCCAGCAGGGGCCCTGCCTACGAGCAGTACTTC. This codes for CASRGPAYEQYF.

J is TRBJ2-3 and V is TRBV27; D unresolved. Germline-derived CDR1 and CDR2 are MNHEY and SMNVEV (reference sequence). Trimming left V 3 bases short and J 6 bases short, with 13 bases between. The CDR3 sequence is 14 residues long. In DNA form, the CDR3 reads TGTGCCAGCAGTTTCCGCCTTGTCGGGGATACGCAGTATTTT. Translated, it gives CASSFRLVGDTQYF.

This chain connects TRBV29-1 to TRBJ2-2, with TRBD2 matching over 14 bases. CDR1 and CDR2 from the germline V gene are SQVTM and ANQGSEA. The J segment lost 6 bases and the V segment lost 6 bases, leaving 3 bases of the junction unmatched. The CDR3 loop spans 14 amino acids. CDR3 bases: TGCAGCGTGGGACTAGCGGGAGTACCCGGGGAGCTGTTTTTT. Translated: CSVGLAGVPGELFF.

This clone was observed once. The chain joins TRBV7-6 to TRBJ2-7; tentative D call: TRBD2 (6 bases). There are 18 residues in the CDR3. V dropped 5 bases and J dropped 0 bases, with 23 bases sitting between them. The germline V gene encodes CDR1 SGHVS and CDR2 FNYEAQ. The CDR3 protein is CASSPRRDGLLSSYEQYF. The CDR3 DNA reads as TGTGCCAGCAGCCCGAGGAGGGATGGACTCCTCAGCTCCTACGAGCAGTACTTC.

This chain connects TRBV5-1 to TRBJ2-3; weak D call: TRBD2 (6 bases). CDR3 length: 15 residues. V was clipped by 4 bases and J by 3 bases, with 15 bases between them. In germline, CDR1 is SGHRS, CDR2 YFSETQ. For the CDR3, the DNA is TGCGCCAGCAGCCTTAGCGGACCTGAAACAGATACGCAGTATTTT. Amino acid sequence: CASSLSGPETDTQYF.

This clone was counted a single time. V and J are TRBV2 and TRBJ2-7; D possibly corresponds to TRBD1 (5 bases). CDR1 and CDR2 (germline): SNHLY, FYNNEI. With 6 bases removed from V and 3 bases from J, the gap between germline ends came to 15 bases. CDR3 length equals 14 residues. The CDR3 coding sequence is TGTGCCAGCAGGGACCTTCGGCAGGGCTACGAGCAGTACTTC. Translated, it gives CASRDLRQGYEQYF.

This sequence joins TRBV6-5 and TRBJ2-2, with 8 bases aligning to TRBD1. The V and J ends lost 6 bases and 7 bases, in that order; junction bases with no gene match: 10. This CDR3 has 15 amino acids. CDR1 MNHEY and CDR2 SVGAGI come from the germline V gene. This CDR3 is CASSPSPTGVGELFF. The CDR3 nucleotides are TGTGCCAGCAGCCCCTCGCCGACAGGGGTCGGGGAGCTGTTTTTT.

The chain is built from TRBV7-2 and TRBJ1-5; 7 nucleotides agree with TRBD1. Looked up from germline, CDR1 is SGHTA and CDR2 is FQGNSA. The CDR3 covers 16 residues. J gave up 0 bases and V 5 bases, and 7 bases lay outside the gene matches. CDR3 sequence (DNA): TGTGCCAGCAGCCCTGGACAGGCCTATAGCAATCAGCCCCAGCATTTT. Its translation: CASSPGQAYSNQPQHF.

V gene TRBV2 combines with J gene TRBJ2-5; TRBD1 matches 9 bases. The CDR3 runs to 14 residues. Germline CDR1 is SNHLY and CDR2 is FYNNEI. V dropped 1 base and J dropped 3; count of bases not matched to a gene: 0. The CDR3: CASSEGTGEETQYF. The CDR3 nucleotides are TGTGCCAGCAGTGAAGGGACAGGGGAAGAGACCCAGTACTTC.

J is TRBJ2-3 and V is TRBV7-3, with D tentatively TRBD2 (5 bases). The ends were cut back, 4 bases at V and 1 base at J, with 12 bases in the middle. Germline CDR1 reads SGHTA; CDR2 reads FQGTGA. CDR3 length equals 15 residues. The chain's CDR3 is CASSSLLGGTDTQYF. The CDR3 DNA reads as TGTGCCAGCAGCTCCTTACTAGGTGGCACAGATACGCAGTATTTT.

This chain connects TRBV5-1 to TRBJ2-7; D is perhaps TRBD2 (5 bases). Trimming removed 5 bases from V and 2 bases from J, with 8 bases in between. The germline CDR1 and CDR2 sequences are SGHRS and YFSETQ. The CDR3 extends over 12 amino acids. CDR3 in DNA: TGCGCCAGCAGAGCGGTTACCTACGAGCAGTACTTC. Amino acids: CASRAVTYEQYF.

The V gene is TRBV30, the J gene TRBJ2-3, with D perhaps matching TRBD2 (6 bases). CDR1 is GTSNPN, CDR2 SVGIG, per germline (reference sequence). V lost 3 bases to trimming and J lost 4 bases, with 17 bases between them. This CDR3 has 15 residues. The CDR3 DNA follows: TGTGCCTGGAGAGGGGACTTCCCAAGGGCAGATACGCAGTATTTT. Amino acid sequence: CAWRGDFPRADTQYF.

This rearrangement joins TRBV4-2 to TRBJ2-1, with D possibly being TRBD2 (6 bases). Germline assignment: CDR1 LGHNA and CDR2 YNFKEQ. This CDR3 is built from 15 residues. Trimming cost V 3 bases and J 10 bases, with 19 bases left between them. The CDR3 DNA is TGTGCCAGCAGCCACCCCGCTTCCCTAGCGAGCGAGCAGTTCTTC. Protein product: CASSHPASLASEQFF.

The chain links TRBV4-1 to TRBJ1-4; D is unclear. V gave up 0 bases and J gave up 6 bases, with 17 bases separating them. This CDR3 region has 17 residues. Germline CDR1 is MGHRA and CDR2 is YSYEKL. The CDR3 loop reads CASSQDGRRREYEKLFF. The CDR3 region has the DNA TGCGCCAGCAGCCAAGATGGGAGGCGCCGGGAGTATGAAAAACTGTTTTTT.